Listed below are T cell receptor beta chains from one sample, sequenced in a study of cytomegalovirus exposure and HLA in healthy donors. Profiling relied on immunoSEQ multiplex PCR, and the TCRdb table lists in-frame clones only, not all of them. The table shows approximately 150,000 clones, with around three quarters occurring only once. Sequencing was performed on PBMCs. The receptors originated from a woman aged 40-49 years in good health and CMV-seronegative. Each CDR3 is given with its conserved first and last residue. A D gene is named only where the DNA matches it firmly. Size tells how often a clone was seen (once, few, many) or the class of an expanded clone, and some rows leave it out.

-	TRBD2	TRBV30	17	TRBJ2-3	CAWSQLRSGGAVSTQYF	TGTGCCTGGAGCCAACTCCGGAGCGGGGGGGCGGTCAGTACGCAGTATTTT
-	TRBD1	TRBV13	17	TRBJ2-2	CASSLGQGAMYTGELFF	TGTGCCAGCAGCTTGGGACAGGGGGCAATGTACACCGGGGAGCTGTTTTTT
few	TRBD1	TRBV6-4	17	TRBJ1-2	CASSAHRDRGVGYGYTF	TGTGCCAGCAGTGCACACCGGGACAGGGGCGTCGGCTATGGCTACACCTTC
-	-	TRBV19	14	TRBJ2-3	CASSLFSGTDTQYF	TGTGCCAGTAGCCTTTTTAGCGGCACAGATACGCAGTATTTT
-	TRBD1	TRBV5-4	16	TRBJ2-7	CASSLGPPTGTKEQYF	TGTGCCAGCAGCTTGGGGCCGCCGACAGGGACGAAAGAGCAGTACTTC
-	TRBD2	TRBV6-1	15	TRBJ2-4	CASSPGGLGLNIQYF	TGTGCCAGCAGCCCGGGGGGGTTGGGGTTAAACATTCAGTACTTC
-	TRBD1	TRBV29-1	12	TRBJ1-1	CSVVDRRTEAFF	TGCAGCGTAGTGGACAGGCGAACTGAAGCTTTCTTT
-	TRBD1	TRBV5-1	13	TRBJ1-2	CASSPGQVWGYTF	TGCGCCAGCAGCCCTGGACAGGTCTGGGGCTACACCTTC
-	-	TRBV27	16	TRBJ2-1	CASSPYNPLLAHEQFF	TGTGCCAGCAGTCCTTATAACCCGTTACTAGCCCATGAGCAGTTCTTC
-	-	TRBV27	18	TRBJ1-1	CASSLVPPHTGLNTEAFF	TGTGCCAGCAGTTTAGTTCCCCCACACACAGGATTGAACACTGAAGCTTTCTTT
-	-	TRBV19	15	TRBJ1-4	CASSMLTAGNEKLFF	TGTGCCAGTAGTATGCTTACCGCCGGTAATGAAAAACTGTTTTTT
few	-	TRBV27	14	TRBJ1-4	CASSRGDYNEKLFF	TGTGCCAGCAGTCGAGGGGACTACAATGAAAAACTGTTTTTT
once	-	TRBV10-1	14	TRBJ2-3	CASSESGSTDTQYF	TGCGCCAGCAGTGAGAGCGGGAGCACAGATACGCAGTATTTT
-	TRBD1	TRBV18	13	TRBJ1-5	CASSGDRGQPQHF	TGTGCCAGCTCGGGGGACAGGGGCCAGCCCCAGCATTTT
-	-	TRBV5-1	11	TRBJ1-2	CASSTGYGYTF	TGCGCCAGCAGCACAGGATATGGCTACACCTTC
-	TRBD2	TRBV7-9	17	TRBJ2-2	CASSLLLREQYTGELFF	TGTGCCAGCAGCTTATTGCTGCGGGAGCAGTATACCGGGGAGCTGTTTTTT
-	TRBD2	TRBV29-1	14	TRBJ2-1	CSVEGLAGHNEQFF	TGCAGCGTTGAGGGACTAGCGGGACATAATGAGCAGTTCTTC
-	-	TRBV18	12	TRBJ1-1	CASTGSHTEAFF	TGTGCCAGCACAGGGAGTCACACTGAAGCTTTCTTT
-	-	TRBV4-1	15	TRBJ2-1	CASSQVAGTPNEQFF	TGCGCCAGCAGCCAAGTTGCGGGAACCCCCAATGAGCAGTTCTTC
-	-	TRBV21-1	18	TRBJ2-3	CASSWSWEGTYSTDTQYF	TGTGCCAGCAGTTGGTCGTGGGAGGGGACATATAGCACAGATACGCAGTATTTT
-	-	TRBV28	13	TRBJ1-2	CASTLDRVYGYTF	TGTGCCAGCACCTTGGACAGAGTCTATGGCTACACCTTC
-	-	TRBV28	13	TRBJ1-2	CASSIQGSNGYTF	TGTGCCAGCAGTATACAGGGATCCAATGGCTACACCTTC